Sequencing of this TCR beta chain was carried out in a study of T cell changes during pregnancy in multiple sclerosis. Assay used: immunoSEQ multiplex PCR; TCRdb lists only in-frame clones, some missing. The sample records about 33,000 clones, 90% to 95% being singletons. V was clipped by 8 bases and J by 7 bases; unmatched bases: 12. From germline, CDR1 is WSHSY and CDR2 SAAADI. The CDR3 covers 15 residues. The genes are TRBV10-2 and TRBJ2-2; 8 bases fit TRBD2. This material consisted of CD4+ T cells from peripheral blood mononuclear cells, taken in the third trimester of pregnancy. This receptor was obtained from a female donor in good health, enrolled as a control in a pregnancy study. DNA for the CDR3: TGCGCCAGCCTGGGTAGCGGGATCTATGGCGGGGAGCTGTTTTTT. Residues: CASLGSGIYGGELFF.